Shown below are 10 T cell receptor beta chains from a single sample sequenced in a study of OX40 agonist ivuxolimab in advanced cancers. The protocol was immunoSEQ multiplex PCR, while the TCRdb copy is restricted to in-frame clones and leaves out a portion. The sample includes roughly 80,000 clones, around 86% of them seen just once. The material was CD4+ or CD8+ T cells sorted from blood, obtained in a trial of the OX40 agonist ivuxolimab. Source of these receptors: an adult with an advanced solid tumor such as melanoma, head and neck, liver or kidney cancer.

In DNA form, the CDR3 reads TGTGCCAGCGGATGGGACAGGGGGGACAATGAGCAGTTCTTC. It yields the protein CASGWDRGDNEQFF. V gene TRBV2 combines with J gene TRBJ2-1; 11 nucleotides match TRBD1. Trimming removed 8 bases from V and 5 bases from J; junction bases left unmatched: 5. The CDR3 covers 14 residues. CDR1 SNHLY and CDR2 FYNNEI come from the germline V gene.

The chain is built from TRBV9 and TRBJ2-3; TRBD1 agrees at 8 bases. This CDR3 region has 17 residues. Germline trimming cut 1 base from V and 3 bases from J; bases unmatched to any gene: 10. In germline, CDR1 is SGDLS, CDR2 YYNGEE. Written as DNA, the CDR3 is TGTGCCAGCAGCGTAACAGCAGGGGGCAAGGGGACAGATACGCAGTATTTT. Amino acids: CASSVTAGGKGTDTQYF. Complete variable domain (other parts from reference TRBV9 and TRBJ2-3): DSGVTQTPKHLITATGQRVTLRCSPRSGDLSVYWYQQSLDQGLQFLIQYYNGEERAKGNILERFSAQQFPDLHSELNLSSLELGDSALYFCASSVTAGGKGTDTQYFGPGTRLTVL.

V and J are TRBV28 and TRBJ1-1; the D gene is possibly TRBD1 (5 bases). Germline CDR1 MDHEN, CDR2 SYDVKM. V was trimmed by 3 bases and J by 11 bases, leaving 13 bases between them. The CDR3 runs to 12 residues. The CDR3 reads CASSFSWKGAFF. CDR3 coding DNA: TGTGCCAGCAGTTTCTCGTGGAAGGGGGCTTTCTTT.

The rearrangement uses TRBV29-1 and TRBJ2-1, with 10 bases aligning to TRBD2. This CDR3 is 16 amino acids long. Trimming took 6 bases from V and 2 from J; bases not matched to a gene: 10. CDR1 and CDR2 from the germline V gene are SQVTM and ANQGSEA. Here the CDR3 DNA reads TGCAGCGTGTTGCTTAGCGGGGGGCGAACCTACAATGAGCAGTTCTTC. Translating gives CSVLLSGGRTYNEQFF.

The chain has TRBV11-2 and TRBJ2-2; the match to TRBD2 covers 14 bases. This CDR3 contains 19 residues. With V trimmed by 4 bases and J by 0 bases, 7 bases remained unmatched. CDR1 is SGHAT and CDR2 is FQNNGV in the germline V gene. CDR3 sequence reads: CASSYRTSGRSANTGELFF. CDR3 nucleotides: TGTGCCAGCAGCTACAGGACTAGCGGGAGGTCCGCGAACACCGGGGAGCTGTTTTTT.

DNA of the CDR3: TGTGCCAGCACCCCGGGACAGGGAGTTCAGCCCCAGCATTTT. It codes for CASTPGQGVQPQHF. The V gene is TRBV28, the J gene TRBJ1-5, with 9 bases that match TRBD1. Germline CDR1 MDHEN, CDR2 SYDVKM. The CDR3 consists of 14 residues. V was clipped by 7 bases and J by 6 bases; unmatched bases: 7.

CDR3 in DNA: TGTGCCAGCGGGAAGGAGGGGAATTCACCCCTCCACTTT. This encodes CASGKEGNSPLHF. The rearrangement joins TRBV9 to TRBJ1-6; D perhaps matches TRBD1 (5 bases). The germline CDR1 and CDR2 sequences are SGDLS and YYNGEE. Trimming removed 7 bases from V and 7 bases from J, with 12 bases in between. This CDR3 has 13 amino acids.

This chain joins TRBV28 and TRBJ2-1; 9 nucleotides match TRBD1. The ends lost 4 bases at V and 6 bases at J; junction bases unmatched: 7. The CDR3 loop spans 15 amino acids. Germline-derived CDR1 and CDR2 are MDHEN and SYDVKM. Here the CDR3 reads CASSSQGTGFNEQFF. The CDR3 nucleotides read TGTGCCAGCAGTTCTCAGGGGACAGGGTTCAATGAGCAGTTCTTC. Combining the CDR3 with reference TRBV28 and TRBJ2-1 gives the whole variable domain DVKVTQSSRYLVKRTGEKVFLECVQDMDHENMFWYRQDPGLGLRLIYFSYDVKMKEKGDIPEGYSVSREKKERFSLILESASTNQTSMYLCASSSQGTGFNEQFFGPGTRLTVL.

The J gene is TRBJ1-5, the V gene TRBV27, with D tentatively TRBD1 (6 bases). Germline V lookup: CDR1 MNHEY, CDR2 SMNVEV (reference sequence). Trimming shortened V by 6 bases and J by 0 bases, and 18 bases separated the two germline ends. This CDR3 is built from 17 residues. This CDR3 is CASSPGGGLDSNQPQHF. The CDR3 region has the DNA TGTGCCAGCAGCCCTGGGGGGGGGCTGGATAGCAATCAGCCCCAGCATTTT.

This chain uses TRBV18 with TRBJ1-2, with D perhaps TRBD1 (5 bases). The germline V gene has CDR1 KGHSH and CDR2 LQKENI. CDR3 length: 12 residues. Trimming removed 5 bases at V and 7 bases at J, with 11 bases between. This CDR3 reads CASSADRSGYTF. The CDR3 DNA reads TGTGCCAGCTCAGCAGACAGATCTGGCTACACCTTC.